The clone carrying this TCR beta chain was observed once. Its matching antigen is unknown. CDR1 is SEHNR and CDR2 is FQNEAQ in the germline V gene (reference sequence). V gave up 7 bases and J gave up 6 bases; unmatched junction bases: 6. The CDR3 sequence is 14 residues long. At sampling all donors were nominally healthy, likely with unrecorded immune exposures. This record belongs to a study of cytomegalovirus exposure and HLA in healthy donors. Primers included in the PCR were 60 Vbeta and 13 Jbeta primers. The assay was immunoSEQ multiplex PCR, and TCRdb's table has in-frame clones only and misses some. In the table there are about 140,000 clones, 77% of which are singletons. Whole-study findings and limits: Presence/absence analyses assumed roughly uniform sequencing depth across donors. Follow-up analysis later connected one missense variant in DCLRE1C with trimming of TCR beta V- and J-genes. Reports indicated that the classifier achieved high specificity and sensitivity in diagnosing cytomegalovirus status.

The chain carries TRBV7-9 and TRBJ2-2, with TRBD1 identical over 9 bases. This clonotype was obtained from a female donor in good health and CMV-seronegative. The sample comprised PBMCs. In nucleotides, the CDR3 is TGTGCCAGCATTAGGACAGGGGATTCCGGGGAGCTGTTTTTT. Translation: CASIRTGDSGELFF.